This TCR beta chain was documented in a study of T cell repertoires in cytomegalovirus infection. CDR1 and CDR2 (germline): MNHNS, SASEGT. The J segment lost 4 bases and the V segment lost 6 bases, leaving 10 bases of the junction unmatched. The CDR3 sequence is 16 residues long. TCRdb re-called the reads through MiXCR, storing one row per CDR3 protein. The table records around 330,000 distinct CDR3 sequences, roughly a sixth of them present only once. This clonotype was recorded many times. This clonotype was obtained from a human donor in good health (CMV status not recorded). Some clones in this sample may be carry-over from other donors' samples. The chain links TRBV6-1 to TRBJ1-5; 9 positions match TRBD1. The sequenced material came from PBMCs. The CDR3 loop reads CASSQRRDRGNQPQHF. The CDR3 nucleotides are TGTGCCAGCAGCCAGCGAAGAGACAGGGGGAATCAGCCCCAGCATTTT.